This T cell receptor (beta chain) is drawn from a study of CD8 T cells in Susac syndrome (dated by TCRdb to the late 2010s). Background for the entire study: Whether CD8+ T cell activation and differentiation in Susac syndrome was antigen driven was tested using repertoire sequencing. The clonality of the CD8+ T cell repertoire was compared across approximately 11 healthy donors, roughly 14 Susac syndrome patients and 15 multiple sclerosis patients. General study outcomes and caveats: The number of individuals in the TCR sequencing and HLA analysis was acknowledged as relatively small.

Including cysteine and phenylalanine, the CDR3 has 14 amino acids. Solely the CDR3 DNA is kept, with 42 bases framed from the first base. Per the germline V gene, MGHRA is the CDR1 and YSYEKL is the CDR2. Clipping removes 0 bases from V and 6 bases from J, with 4 as the unmatched junction base count. Comments on this clonotype: Its binding antigen is unknown. Nothing much larger sits one base from this clone, and base qualities are not available.

RNA was extracted using the RNeasy kit, and roughly 0.5 to 1 microgram was reverse transcribed with random hexamers. TCR beta CDR3 regions were amplified with the immunoSEQ multiplex PCR assay covering 54 Vbeta and 13 Jbeta segments. To correct PCR amplification bias, a synthetic template baseline was used for both primer optimization and computational correction. The source study handled its data this way. Only productive sequences were kept, with reads annotated to V, D and J genes according to IMGT and analyzed in immunoSEQ Analyzer. Clonality was computed as one minus Shannon entropy normalized by log2 of the number of productive unique sequences. For each patient and control, public and private clones were evaluated among the 100 most prevalent clones. Susac-specific clones were defined as absent from healthy and MS cohorts, around 980 published viral clones and other ImmuneACCESS disease sequences. TCRdb took the public reads, trimmed them with fastp at Q25, ran MiXCR for clone calling and kept in-frame beta chains. Records with the same CDR3 protein are collapsed into one entry carrying the most frequent genes and DNA. The V and J calls and clone size are TCRdb's, not the authors'. The sample has about 76,000 distinct CDR3 sequences on record, roughly nine tenths of them singletons. Of the sample, roughly 0.49% is held by the ten largest clones.

Peripheral blood CD8+ and CD4+ T cells from healthy donors, Susac syndrome patients and multiple sclerosis patients were profiled using high-throughput TCR beta sequencing. The multiple sclerosis controls were treatment-naive patients who had stable or active relapsing-remitting disease and met the revised McDonald criteria. Bulk CD8+ and CD4+ T cells were purified magnetically by negative isolation, whereas CD8+ TEMRA cells were enriched by FACS. Blood was drawn into EDTA tubes, processed within 24 hours, and PBMCs were isolated by density gradient centrifugation. PBMCs intended for TCR sequencing were cryopreserved in liquid nitrogen and thawed later in a water bath at 37 degrees C. Purity of sorted or isolated CD4+, CD8+ and CD8+ TEMRA cells was at least 90%.

Sequenced: CD8+ T cells from PBMCs. Recombination connected TRBV4-1 to TRBJ1-2, with 7 bases matching TRBD1. The sequence derives from a human donor with multiple sclerosis. The CDR3 corresponds to CASSQEGTANGYTF. The nucleotide sequence is given as TGCGCCAGCAGCCAAGAAGGGACAGCGAATGGCTACACCTTC.